This section outlines one T cell receptor beta chain sequence together with its context. The source of the sample is a study of blood T cell repertoires in COVID-19. In the study overall: Samples of COVID-19 (acute and convalescent) were obtained from the United States, Italy and Spain. The analysed material was cDNA or gDNA that came from T cells, B-cell-depleted T cells, or PBMCs.

As processed by the authors: Nucleated cell number was recorded as an estimate derived from reference gene primer amplification. The assay was immunoSEQ multiplex PCR, and TCRdb's table has in-frame clones only and misses some. From that table come the V and J calls and clone size; the DNA was used to work out D and trimming. The sample carries 150,000 to 200,000 clones, around nine tenths recorded once. Trimming removed 6 bases from V and 3 bases from J; junction bases left unmatched: 9. The germline V gene encodes CDR1 LNHDA and CDR2 SQIVND (reference sequence). The CDR3 sequence is 15 residues long. Followed longitudinally, the Seattle patients had been enrolled during active infection.

The V gene is TRBV19, the J gene TRBJ1-1; 8 nucleotides align to TRBD1. The sample was peripheral blood. This TCR was recovered from an elderly woman with COVID-19, enrolled during active disease. The CDR3 is CASRWGNRGDTEAFF. The CDR3 bases are TGTGCCAGTAGATGGGGTAACAGGGGGGACACTGAAGCTTTCTTT.